Listed below are T cell receptor beta chains from one sample, sequenced in a study of control samples from healthy donors and cancer patients. Clones were sequenced by immunoSEQ multiplex PCR, and TCRdb holds only the in-frame ones, with some missing. This table has 150,000 to 200,000 clones, over 85% appearing once. Sequenced input: blood. Receptor source: a young man in good health. The CDR3 runs from the conserved cysteine through the conserved F or W. A D gene is named only where the DNA matches it firmly. The size entry is marked missing in some rows and otherwise reads once, few, many or a size class.

NA	TRBV5-6	TRBJ1-3	NA	TGTGCCAGCAGCTGGACGGGGGACACCATATATTTT	CASSWTGDTIYF
NA	TRBV6-5	TRBJ1-1	NA	TGTGCCATCCGTATGAACACTGAAGCTTTCTTT	CAIRMNTEAFF
NA	TRBV6-2/TRBV6-3	TRBJ2-3	NA	TGTGCCAGCAGTTACGGATTCGTGGTAGGGGGACGCAGCTCGACAGATACGCAGTATTTT	CASSYGFVVGGRSSTDTQYF
TRBD1	TRBV5-6	TRBJ2-7	once	TGTGCCAGCAGCTCGACGGGACAGAGCTACGAGCAGTACTTC	CASSSTGQSYEQYF
NA	TRBV9	TRBJ1-2	NA	TGTGCCAGCAGCAAGTTGGGGGCGAGCTATGGCTACACCTTC	CASSKLGASYGYTF
TRBD2	TRBV5-1	TRBJ2-1	NA	TGCGCCAGCAGCCGGGATCTAGCGGGGGATTACAATGAGCAGTTCTTC	CASSRDLAGDYNEQFF
TRBD2	TRBV3-1/TRBV3-2	TRBJ2-5	NA	TGTGCCAGCAGCCAAGGGTTGGCTAGCGGGGGCCGGCGGACCCAGTACTTC	CASSQGLASGGRRTQYF
NA	TRBV5-4	TRBJ2-5	NA	TGTGCCAGCAGCTCAGGACTATCCCAAGAGACCCAGTACTTC	CASSSGLSQETQYF
NA	TRBV7-8	TRBJ2-3	NA	TGTGCCAGCAGCTTAAAGCGGGTTACAGATACGCAGTATTTT	CASSLKRVTDTQYF
NA	TRBV24-1	TRBJ1-5	NA	TGTGCCACCAGTCCCGGACACATTAGCAATCAGCCCCAGCATTTT	CATSPGHISNQPQHF
NA	TRBV27	TRBJ1-5	NA	TGTGCCAGCTGTTTAGGCGGGGGTGGGGGGCTTGGCAATCAGCCCCAGCATTTT	CASCLGGGGGLGNQPQHF
NA	TRBV6-5	TRBJ1-4	NA	TGTGCCAGCAAGTCCGGGACGATTAATGAAAAACTGTTTTTT	CASKSGTINEKLFF
TRBD1	TRBV18	TRBJ1-2	NA	TGTGCCAGCTCACCACCAACCGGGACAGGGGGCTGGTATGGCTACACCTTC	CASSPPTGTGGWYGYTF
NA	TRBV5-5	TRBJ1-2	NA	TGTGCCAGCAGCTTGGCAGGCGGGACACACTATGGCTACACCTTC	CASSLAGGTHYGYTF
TRBD2	TRBV5-4	TRBJ2-1	NA	TGTGCCAGCAGCTTTCCTGGGTTCTTTAGCGGGGCCGATGAGCAGTTCTTC	CASSFPGFFSGADEQFF
TRBD2	TRBV28	TRBJ2-7	NA	TGTGCCAGCAGGGGTACGACTAGCAGGTCCGGGTACTTC	CASRGTTSRSGYF
TRBD2	TRBV9	TRBJ2-1	NA	TGTGCCAGCAGATCCCCGGGACTAGAGAGCAATGAGCAGTTCTTC	CASRSPGLESNEQFF
NA	TRBV7-2	TRBJ2-5	NA	TGTGCCAGCAGCTTCCTCGAGGGAGAGACCCAGTACTTC	CASSFLEGETQYF
NA	TRBV9	TRBJ1-4	NA	TGTGCCAGCAGCCCTATCGGGGGGAATGAAAAACTGTTTTTT	CASSPIGGNEKLFF
NA	TRBV5-1	TRBJ2-3	NA	TGCGCCAGCAGCATCCCGACAGACACAGATACGCAGTATTTT	CASSIPTDTDTQYF
NA	TRBV21-1	TRBJ2-7	NA	TGTGCCAGCAGCAAAGGGTACGGACCCGGGCTCTACGAGCAGTACTTC	CASSKGYGPGLYEQYF
TRBD2	TRBV11-2	TRBJ2-7	once	TGTGCCAGCAGCTTAGGTCGGGGGGGTTCCTACGAGCAGTACTTC	CASSLGRGGSYEQYF
NA	TRBV11-2	TRBJ1-2	NA	TGTGCCAGCAGCTTGGGACTTGGCTATGGCTACACCTTC	CASSLGLGYGYTF
TRBD1	TRBV6-5	TRBJ2-7	NA	TGTGCCAGCAGTTTGGGACAGGTGGTTTACGAGCAGTACTTC	CASSLGQVVYEQYF
TRBD2	TRBV27	TRBJ2-2	once	TGTGCCAGCAGCCAACTAGCGGGGGGGCCCGGGGAGCTGTTTTTT	CASSQLAGGPGELFF
NA	TRBV20-1	TRBJ1-1	NA	TGCAGTGCTAGTGCAGGGAGAGACACTGAAGCTTTCTTT	CSASAGRDTEAFF
TRBD1	TRBV6-4	TRBJ2-1	NA	TGTGCCAGCAGTGGGACAGGGGGCTACAATGAGCAGTTCTTC	CASSGTGGYNEQFF
TRBD1	TRBV19	TRBJ2-6	NA	TGTGCCAGTAGGAGGACAGGGGGAAACTCTGGGGCCAACGTCCTGACTTTC	CASRRTGGNSGANVLTF
TRBD2	TRBV4-3	TRBJ2-5	NA	TGCGCCAGCAGCCAAGGGACTAGCGGAATACAAGAGACCCAGTACTTC	CASSQGTSGIQETQYF
TRBD2	TRBV28	TRBJ2-1	NA	TGTGCCAGCAGACCCAGCGGGAAACTGAACAATGAGCAGTTCTTC	CASRPSGKLNNEQFF
TRBD2	TRBV11-1	TRBJ2-1	NA	TGTGCCAGCAGCTTGGGACTAGTCTTCGATGAGCAGTTCTTC	CASSLGLVFDEQFF
TRBD1	TRBV5-5	TRBJ2-7	NA	TGTGCCAGCAGCTTGACAGGGGGCAGCTCCTACGAGCAGTACTTC	CASSLTGGSSYEQYF